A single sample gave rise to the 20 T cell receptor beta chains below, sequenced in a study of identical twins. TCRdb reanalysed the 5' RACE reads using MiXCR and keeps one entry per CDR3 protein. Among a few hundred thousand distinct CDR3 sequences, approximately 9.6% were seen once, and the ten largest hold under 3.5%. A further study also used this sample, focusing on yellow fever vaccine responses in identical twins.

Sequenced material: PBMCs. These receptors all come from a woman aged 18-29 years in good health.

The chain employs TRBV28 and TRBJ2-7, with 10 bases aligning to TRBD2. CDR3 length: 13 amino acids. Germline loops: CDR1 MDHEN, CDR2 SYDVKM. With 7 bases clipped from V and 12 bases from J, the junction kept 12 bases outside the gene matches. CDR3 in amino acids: CASTTESGTSVYF. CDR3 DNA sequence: TGTGCCAGCACCACGGAAAGTGGGACTAGCGTGTACTTC.

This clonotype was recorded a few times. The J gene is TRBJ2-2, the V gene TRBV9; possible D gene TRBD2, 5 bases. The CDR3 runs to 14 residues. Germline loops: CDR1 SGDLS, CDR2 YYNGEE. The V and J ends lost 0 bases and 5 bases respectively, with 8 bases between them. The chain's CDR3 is CASSVAEATGELFF. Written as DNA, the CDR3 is TGTGCCAGCAGCGTAGCGGAGGCTACCGGGGAGCTGTTTTTT.

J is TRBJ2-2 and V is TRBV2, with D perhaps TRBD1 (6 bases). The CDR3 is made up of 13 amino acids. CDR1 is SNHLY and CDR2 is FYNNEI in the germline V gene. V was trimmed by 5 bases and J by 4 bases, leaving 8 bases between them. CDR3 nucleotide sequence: TGTGCCAGCAGTCTGGGGGCCACCGGGGAGCTGTTTTTT. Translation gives CASSLGATGELFF.

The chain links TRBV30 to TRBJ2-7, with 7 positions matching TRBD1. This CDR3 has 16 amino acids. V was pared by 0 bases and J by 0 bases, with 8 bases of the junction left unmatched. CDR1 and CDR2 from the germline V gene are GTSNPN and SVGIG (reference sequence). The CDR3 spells CAWSVILRGSSYEQYF. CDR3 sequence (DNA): TGTGCCTGGAGTGTTATCCTCAGGGGGAGCTCCTACGAGCAGTACTTC.

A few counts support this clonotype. CDR3: CASSLGQGIRETQYF. The CDR3 DNA sequence: TGTGCCAGCAGTTTGGGACAGGGGATTCGGGAGACCCAGTACTTC. This chain links TRBV27 with TRBJ2-5; 10 nucleotides align to TRBD1. Germline CDR1 and CDR2: MNHEY and SMNVEV (reference sequence). J was trimmed by 5 bases and V by 3 bases; bases with no gene match: 6. This CDR3 is built from 15 residues.

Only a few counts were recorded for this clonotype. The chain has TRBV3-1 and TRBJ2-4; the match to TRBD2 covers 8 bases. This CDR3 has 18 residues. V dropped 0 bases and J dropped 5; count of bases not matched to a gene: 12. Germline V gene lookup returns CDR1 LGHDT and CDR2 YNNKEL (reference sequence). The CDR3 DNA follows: TGTGCCAGCAGCCAAGACATCGGGCGAAACGGGGGGGAAAACATTCAGTACTTC. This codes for CASSQDIGRNGGENIQYF.

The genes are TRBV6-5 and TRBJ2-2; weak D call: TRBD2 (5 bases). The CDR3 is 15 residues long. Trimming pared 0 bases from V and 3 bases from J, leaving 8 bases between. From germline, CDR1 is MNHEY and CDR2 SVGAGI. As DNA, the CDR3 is TGTGCCAGCAGTTACTCGGACTTGTACACCGGGGAGCTGTTTTTT. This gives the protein CASSYSDLYTGELFF.

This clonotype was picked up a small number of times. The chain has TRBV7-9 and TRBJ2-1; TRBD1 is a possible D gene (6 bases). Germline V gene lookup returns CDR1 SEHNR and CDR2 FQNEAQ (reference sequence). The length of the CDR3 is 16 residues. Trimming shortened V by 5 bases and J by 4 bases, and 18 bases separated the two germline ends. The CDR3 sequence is CASSPLSLTGYNEQFF. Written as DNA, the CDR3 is TGTGCCAGCAGCCCTCTAAGCTTGACAGGTTACAATGAGCAGTTCTTC.

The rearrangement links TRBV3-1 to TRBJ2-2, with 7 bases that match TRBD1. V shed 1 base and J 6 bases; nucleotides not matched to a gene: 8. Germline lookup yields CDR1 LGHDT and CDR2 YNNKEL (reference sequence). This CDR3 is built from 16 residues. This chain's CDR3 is CASSQGLGDSAGELFF. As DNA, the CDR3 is TGTGCCAGCAGCCAAGGCCTTGGGGACAGTGCCGGGGAGCTGTTTTTT. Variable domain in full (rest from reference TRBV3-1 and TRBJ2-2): DTAVSQTPKYLVTQMGNDKSIKCEQNLGHDTMYWYKQDSKKFLKIMFSYNNKELIINETVPNRFSPKSPDKAHLNLHINSLELGDSAVYFCASSQGLGDSAGELFFGEGSRLTVL.

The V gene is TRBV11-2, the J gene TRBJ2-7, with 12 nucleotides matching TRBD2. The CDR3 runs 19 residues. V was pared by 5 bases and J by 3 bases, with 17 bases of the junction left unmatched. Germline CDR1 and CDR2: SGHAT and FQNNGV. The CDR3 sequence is CASSIPGLAGGPVDYEQYF. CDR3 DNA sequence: TGTGCCAGCAGCATTCCGGGTCTAGCGGGGGGGCCTGTTGACTACGAGCAGTACTTC. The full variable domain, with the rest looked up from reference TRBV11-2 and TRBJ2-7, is EAGVAQSPRYKIIEKRQSVAFWCNPISGHATLYWYQQILGQGPKLLIQFQNNGVVDDSQLPKDRFSAERLKGVDSTLKIQPAKLEDSAVYLCASSIPGLAGGPVDYEQYFGPGTRLTVT.

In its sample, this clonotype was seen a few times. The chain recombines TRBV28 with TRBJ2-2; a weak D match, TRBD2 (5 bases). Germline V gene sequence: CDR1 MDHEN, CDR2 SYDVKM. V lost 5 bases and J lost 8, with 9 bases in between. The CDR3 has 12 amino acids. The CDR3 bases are TGTGCCAGCAGTCGAGGGTGGGGGGAGCTGTTTTTT. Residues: CASSRGWGELFF.

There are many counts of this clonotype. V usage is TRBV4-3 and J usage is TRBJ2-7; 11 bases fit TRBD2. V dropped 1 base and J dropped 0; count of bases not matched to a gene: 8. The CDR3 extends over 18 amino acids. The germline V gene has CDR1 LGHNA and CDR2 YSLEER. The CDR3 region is CASSQGLAGGHFSYEQYF. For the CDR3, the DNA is TGCGCCAGCAGCCAAGGGCTAGCGGGAGGCCACTTCTCCTACGAGCAGTACTTC.

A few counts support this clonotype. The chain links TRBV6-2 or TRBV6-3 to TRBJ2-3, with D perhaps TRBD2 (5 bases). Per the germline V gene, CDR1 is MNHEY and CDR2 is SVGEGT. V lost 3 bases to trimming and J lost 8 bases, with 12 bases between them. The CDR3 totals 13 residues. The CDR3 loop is CASSYEGFATQYF. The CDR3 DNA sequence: TGTGCCAGCAGTTATGAGGGCTTCGCTACGCAGTATTTT.

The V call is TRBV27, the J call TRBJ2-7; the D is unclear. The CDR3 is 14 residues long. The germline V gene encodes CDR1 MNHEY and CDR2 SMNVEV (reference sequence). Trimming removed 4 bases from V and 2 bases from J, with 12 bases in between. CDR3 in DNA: TGTGCCAGCAGTTCTCCTAGTAACCCCTACGAGCAGTACTTC. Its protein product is CASSSPSNPYEQYF.

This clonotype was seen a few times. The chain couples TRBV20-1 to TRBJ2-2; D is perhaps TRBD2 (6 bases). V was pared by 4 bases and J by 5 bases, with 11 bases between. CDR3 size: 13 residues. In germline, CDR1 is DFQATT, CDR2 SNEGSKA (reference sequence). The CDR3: CSANPGGTGELFF. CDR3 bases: TGCAGTGCTAACCCCGGAGGGACCGGGGAGCTGTTTTTT.

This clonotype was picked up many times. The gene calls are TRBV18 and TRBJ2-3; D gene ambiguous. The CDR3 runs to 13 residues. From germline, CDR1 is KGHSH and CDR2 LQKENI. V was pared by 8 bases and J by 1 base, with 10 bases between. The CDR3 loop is CASSPPGTDTQYF. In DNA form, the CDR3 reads TGTGCCAGCAGTCCACCGGGCACAGATACGCAGTATTTT.

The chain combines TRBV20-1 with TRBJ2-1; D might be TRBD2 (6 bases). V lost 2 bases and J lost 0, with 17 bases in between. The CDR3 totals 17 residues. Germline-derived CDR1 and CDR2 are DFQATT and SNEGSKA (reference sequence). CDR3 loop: CSARIMTGVSSYNEQFF. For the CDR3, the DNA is TGCAGTGCTAGAATAATGACGGGGGTCAGCTCCTACAATGAGCAGTTCTTC.

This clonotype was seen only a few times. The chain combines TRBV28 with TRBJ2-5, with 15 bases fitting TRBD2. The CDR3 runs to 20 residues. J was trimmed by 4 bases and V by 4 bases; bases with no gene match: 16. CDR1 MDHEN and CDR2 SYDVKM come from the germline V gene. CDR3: CASSSYSSGTSGRQRETQYF. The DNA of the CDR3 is TGTGCCAGCAGTTCCTACTCCTCCGGGACTAGCGGGAGGCAACGAGAGACCCAGTACTTC.

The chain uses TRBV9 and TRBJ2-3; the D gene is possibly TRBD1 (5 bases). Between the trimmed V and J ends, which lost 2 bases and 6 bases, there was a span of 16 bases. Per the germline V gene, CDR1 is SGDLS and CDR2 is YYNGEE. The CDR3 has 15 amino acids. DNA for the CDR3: TGTGCCAGCAGCGTCCGGTCCAGGGTCGGGGATACGCAGTATTTT. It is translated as CASSVRSRVGDTQYF.

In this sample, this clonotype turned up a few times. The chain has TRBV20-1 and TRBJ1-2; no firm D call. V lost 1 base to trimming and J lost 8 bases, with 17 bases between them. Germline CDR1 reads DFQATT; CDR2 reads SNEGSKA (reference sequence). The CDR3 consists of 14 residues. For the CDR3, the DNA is TGCAGTGCTAGAGCCCCCTTATCGGTTTACGGCTACACCTTC. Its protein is CSARAPLSVYGYTF.